This record concerns one TCR beta chain sequence. Its antigen is unidentified. Both 60 Vbeta primers and 13 Jbeta primers went into the PCR. Assay: immunoSEQ multiplex PCR; the TCRdb copy retains only in-frame clones and omits some. The sample contains fewer than 200,000 clones, approximately 80% of which appear only once. The sample is drawn from a study of cytomegalovirus exposure and HLA in healthy donors. Study-wide results and limits: In a later analysis, a missense DCLRE1C variant was linked to TCR beta V- and J-gene trimming. When the data were analyzed later, several of the most significant clusters appeared to be linked to common viral pathogens.

The CDR3 contains 14 residues. Germline assignment: CDR1 SEHNR and CDR2 FQNEAQ (reference sequence). V lost 5 bases and J lost 5; bases outside the gene matches: 8. The chain couples TRBV7-9 to TRBJ2-7; 8 bases line up with TRBD1. This TCR was sampled from a woman aged 18-29 years in good health and CMV-seronegative. The sample was PBMCs. The CDR3 here is CASSSQGASDEQYF. In DNA, the CDR3 is TGTGCCAGCAGCAGCCAGGGGGCGAGCGACGAGCAGTACTTC.